This TCR beta chain was observed in a study of OX40 agonist ivuxolimab in advanced cancers. CDR1 and CDR2 (germline): SGHTA, FQGNSA. V dropped 5 bases and J dropped 8 bases, with 12 bases sitting between them. This CDR3 is built from 12 residues. Produced via immunoSEQ multiplex PCR; TCRdb's table is partial and in-frame only. The profile covers some 130,000 clones, with 85% to 95% appearing a single time and approximately 1% taken by the ten largest. This sequence joins TRBV7-2 and TRBJ1-1; a weak D match, TRBD1 (5 bases). Specimen: CD4+ or CD8+ T cells sorted from blood, collected in a trial of the OX40 agonist ivuxolimab. The receptor's source is an adult with an advanced solid tumor such as melanoma, head and neck, liver or kidney cancer. Here the CDR3 DNA reads TGTGCCAGCAGCGCCAGCAGGGTGGAAGCTTTCTTT. Translation gives CASSASRVEAFF.